One sample yielded the 29 T cell receptor beta chains listed below, sequenced in a study of blood T cells in healthy people across ages. Together with a sample-barcoded 5' primer, a J-beta primer mix was included in a second PCR lasting about 7 to 12 cycles. TCRdb re-called the 5' RACE reads with MiXCR, one entry per CDR3 protein. The top ten hold over 10% of the sample, which has 650,000 to 1,000,000 distinct CDR3 sequences, about 37% seen once. Input material: blood. All receptors come from a man younger than 30 in good health.

This clonotype has a count of ten or more. The V gene is TRBV6-1, the J gene TRBJ2-1, with D possibly being TRBD2 (5 bases). Germline V gene data show CDR1 as MNHNS and CDR2 as SASEGT. The CDR3 is 17 residues long. V was cut by 1 base and J by 0 bases, with 13 bases left in between. The CDR3 reads CASSEERVEVSYNEQFF. CDR3 in DNA: TGTGCCAGCAGTGAAGAAAGGGTGGAGGTCTCCTACAATGAGCAGTTCTTC.

For this clonotype: Germline is not matched at one junction end, which may reflect a read error. The chain is built from TRBV5-1 and TRBJ2-1; maybe TRBD1 (6 bases). CDR1 SGHRS and CDR2 YFSETQ come from the germline V gene. The CDR3 is 13 amino acids. This CDR3 reads CASSTGTTDERFF. The CDR3 coding sequence is TGCGCCAGCAGCACCGGGACAACGGATGAGCGGTTCTTC.

The chain recombines TRBV29-1 with TRBJ2-4, with TRBD1 matching 9 bases. The assigned J gene may be wrong: the sequence end matches TRBJ2-7 better. This CDR3 has 14 residues. From germline, CDR1 is SQVTM and CDR2 ANQGSEA. The CDR3 nucleotides are TGCAGCGTTGAGGGACAGGGCTCCCCCTACGAGCAGTACTTC. It encodes CSVEGQGSPYEQYF.

The chain carries TRBV12-3 or TRBV12-4 and TRBJ1-1; D ambiguous. The CDR3 has 12 amino acids. V dropped 2 bases and J dropped 8 bases, with 9 bases sitting between them. The CDR3 reads CASSLIGGEAFF. The DNA of the CDR3 is TGTGCCAGCAGTTTAATTGGCGGGGAAGCTTTCTTT.

This clonotype was detected only a few times. The chain is built from TRBV6-2 or TRBV6-3 and TRBJ2-5; D possibly corresponds to TRBD2 (5 bases). This CDR3 has 13 residues. V was cut by 5 bases and J by 4 bases, with 11 bases left in between. CDR1 is MNHEY and CDR2 is SVGEGT in the germline V gene. In nucleotides, the CDR3 is TGTGCCAGCAGTGACCGACGGGGAGAGACCCAGTACTTC. Amino acid sequence: CASSDRRGETQYF.

This clonotype was detected only a few times. The V gene is TRBV9, the J gene TRBJ1-1; D not resolved. V lost 1 base to trimming and J lost 5 bases, with 12 bases between them. This CDR3 is built from 14 residues. The germline CDR1 and CDR2 sequences are SGDLS and YYNGEE. CDR3 amino acids: CASSVTRIGTEAFF. The CDR3 DNA is TGTGCCAGCAGCGTAACAAGAATCGGGACTGAAGCTTTCTTT.

The chain carries TRBV29-1 and TRBJ2-7; 9 nucleotides match TRBD1. With V trimmed by 6 bases and J by 3 bases, 9 bases remained unmatched. The CDR3 spans 14 residues. Looked up from germline, CDR1 is SQVTM and CDR2 is ANQGSEA. This chain's CDR3 is CSVGGTGNFYEQYF. The CDR3 DNA follows: TGCAGCGTGGGGGGGACAGGGAACTTCTACGAGCAGTACTTC.

This clonotype was picked up many times. The chain employs TRBV7-6 and TRBJ2-3; the D gene is possibly TRBD1 (5 bases). V was clipped by 2 bases and J by 1 base, with 19 bases between them. Per the germline V gene, CDR1 is SGHVS and CDR2 is FNYEAQ. The CDR3 spans 18 residues. The CDR3 here is CASSLQVRRQWGTDTQYF. Written as DNA, the CDR3 is TGTGCCAGCAGCTTACAGGTTCGGCGACAGTGGGGCACAGATACGCAGTATTTT. Based on the CDR3 plus reference TRBV7-6 and TRBJ2-3, the full variable domain is GAGVSQSPRYKVTKRGQDVALRCDPISGHVSLYWYRQALGQGPEFLTYFNYEAQQDKSGLPNDRFSAERPEGSISTLTIQRTEQRDSAMYRCASSLQVRRQWGTDTQYFGPGTRLTVL.

In nucleotides, the CDR3 is TGCGCCAGCAGCCTGGACATCCTTAACTATGGCTACACCTTC. Its translation is CASSLDILNYGYTF. This rearrangement joins TRBV5-1 to TRBJ1-2; possibly TRBD1 for D (5 bases). Germline CDR1 reads SGHRS; CDR2 reads YFSETQ. This CDR3 region has 14 residues. V dropped 4 bases and J dropped 1 base, with 11 bases sitting between them.

This clonotype was recorded a few times. This chain joins TRBV3-1 and TRBJ1-6; D is undetermined. Germline assignment: CDR1 LGHDT and CDR2 YNNKEL (reference sequence). CDR3 length equals 14 residues. V dropped 0 bases and J dropped 7 bases, with 7 bases sitting between them. Here the CDR3 DNA reads TGTGCCAGCAGCCAAGATCATTCGAATTCACCCCTCCACTTT. This sequence encodes CASSQDHSNSPLHF.

This clonotype was detected only once. This chain links TRBV5-6 with TRBJ2-1, with 7 bases that match TRBD2. CDR3 size: 14 residues. V dropped 7 bases and J dropped 4; count of bases not matched to a gene: 8. Germline loops: CDR1 SGHDT, CDR2 YYEEEE. The CDR3 protein is CASWEGTYYNEQFF. CDR3 DNA: TGTGCCAGCTGGGAGGGTACTTATTACAATGAGCAGTTCTTC.

This clonotype was detected only a few times. The chain is built from TRBV15 and TRBJ1-1; 7 positions agree with TRBD1. CDR1 and CDR2 from the germline V gene are LNHNV and YYDKDF (reference sequence). The CDR3 loop spans 14 amino acids. Germline trimming cut 4 bases from V and 7 bases from J; bases unmatched to any gene: 9. Here the CDR3 DNA reads TGTGCCACCAGCACTCGACAGGGACGAGGTGAAGCTTTCTTT. Translated: CATSTRQGRGEAFF. The whole variable domain, remainder taken from reference TRBV15 and TRBJ1-1, is DAMVIQNPRYQVTQFGKPVTLSCSQTLNHNVMYWYQQKSSQAPKLLFHYYDKDFNNEADTPDNFQSRRPNTSFCFLDIRSPGLGDTAMYLCATSTRQGRGEAFFGQGTRLTVV.

The V and J genes are TRBV20-1 and TRBJ1-1; 7 bases are a match to TRBD1. The CDR3 consists of 14 residues. V dropped 3 bases and J dropped 4; count of bases not matched to a gene: 8. The germline gives CDR1 DFQATT, CDR2 SNEGSKA (reference sequence). The CDR3 sequence: CSARRQGRGTEAFF. Written as DNA, the CDR3 is TGCAGTGCTAGGCGACAGGGTCGAGGCACTGAAGCTTTCTTT.

The V and J genes are TRBV5-1 and TRBJ1-1; D uncertain. The CDR3 covers 14 residues. The germline gives CDR1 SGHRS, CDR2 YFSETQ. Trimming took off 3 bases at V and 3 bases at J, with 12 bases between the two ends. CDR3 region: CASSYPGLDTEAFF. CDR3 sequence (DNA): TGCGCCAGCAGCTACCCGGGTTTGGACACTGAAGCTTTCTTT.

V usage is TRBV5-1 and J usage is TRBJ1-2; D may be TRBD1 (5 bases). CDR1 is SGHRS, CDR2 YFSETQ, per germline. CDR3 length equals 14 residues. Trimming removed 4 bases from V and 5 bases from J, with 15 bases in between. The CDR3 region has the DNA TGCGCCAGCAGCCCGAGGGAGACAGCTTATGGCTACACCTTC. Its translation is CASSPRETAYGYTF.

This clonotype was found a few times. The chain has TRBV20-1 and TRBJ2-3; tentative D call: TRBD2 (6 bases). The ends were cut back, 6 bases at V and 3 bases at J, with 19 bases in the middle. Germline V lookup: CDR1 DFQATT, CDR2 SNEGSKA (reference sequence). The CDR3 loop spans 15 amino acids. CDR3 bases: TGCAGTGCCAGAACGCTAGCGCGGATAACAGATACGCAGTATTTT. Amino acids: CSARTLARITDTQYF.

The chain carries TRBV15 and TRBJ1-2; D perhaps matches TRBD1 (5 bases). This CDR3 region has 15 residues. CDR1 and CDR2 from the germline V gene are LNHNV and YYDKDF (reference sequence). V was clipped by 0 bases and J by 1 base, with 9 bases between them. In nucleotides, the CDR3 is TGTGCCACCAGCAGAGACCGCGACAGTAACTATGGCTACACCTTC. Translation: CATSRDRDSNYGYTF.

The chain employs TRBV12-3 or TRBV12-4 and TRBJ2-5, with TRBD2 as a possible D gene (5 bases). The J call may be incorrect, as the DNA end agrees better with TRBJ2-7. This CDR3 comprises 13 residues. The CDR3 nucleotides are TGTGCCAGCAGTTTAGGGCACGGGGACGAGCAGTACTTC. Translated: CASSLGHGDEQYF.

This clonotype was found a few times. The chain links TRBV7-8 to TRBJ2-3; TRBD1 matches at 10 bases. The V gene end was trimmed by 4 bases and the J gene end by 3 bases; junction bases not matched to a gene: 7. Germline lookup yields CDR1 SGHVS and CDR2 FQNEAQ. The CDR3 consists of 16 residues. The CDR3 nucleotides read TGTGCCAGCAGCTCCTCGGGACAGGGGTTGACAGATACGCAGTATTTT. It specifies CASSSSGQGLTDTQYF.

This clonotype was observed at least ten times. This chain connects TRBV12-3 or TRBV12-4 to TRBJ1-1; possible D gene TRBD1, 5 bases. V was pared by 4 bases and J by 0 bases, with 6 bases between. The CDR3 covers 13 residues. The CDR3 bases are TGTGCCAGCAGTTGGGGGATGAACACTGAAGCTTTCTTT. Its translation is CASSWGMNTEAFF.

This clonotype was recorded at least ten times. V is TRBV7-2 and J is TRBJ2-5; TRBD2 matches at 7 bases. The CDR3 contains 14 residues. With 3 bases clipped from V and 11 bases from J, the junction kept 12 bases outside the gene matches. The germline V gene encodes CDR1 SGHTA and CDR2 FQGNSA. The CDR3 protein is CASSFGEGSREQYF. The CDR3 DNA is TGTGCCAGCAGCTTTGGGGAGGGGTCGAGAGAGCAGTACTTC.

This chain joins TRBV6-2 or TRBV6-3 and TRBJ1-6, with unresolved D. The CDR3 has 11 amino acids. Germline assignment: CDR1 MNHEY and CDR2 SVGEGT. Trimming stripped 7 bases from V and 5 bases from J, with 3 bases between. CDR3 sequence (DNA): TGTGCCAGCAACAATAATTCACCCCTCCACTTT. Translated, it gives CASNNNSPLHF.

This clonotype has only a few counts. This chain uses TRBV21-1 with TRBJ2-1; no check of the table's D call, TRBD1, against the DNA was made. TRBV21-1 is a listed pseudogene. The CDR3 covers 14 residues. The CDR3 DNA follows: TGTGCCAGCAGCACTCGGGACGGAAACAATGAGCAGTTCTTC. It yields the protein CASSTRDGNNEQFF.

This clonotype was seen ten or more times. The chain links TRBV7-9 to TRBJ2-1; D gene uncertain. This CDR3 spans 13 amino acids. CDR1 SEHNR and CDR2 FQNEAQ come from the germline V gene (reference sequence). V lost 0 bases and J 5 bases, leaving 5 bases between the germline ends. CDR3 protein: CASSLAPDNEQFF. The CDR3 region has the DNA TGTGCCAGCAGCTTAGCGCCTGACAATGAGCAGTTCTTC.

This clonotype was detected ten times or more. The chain uses TRBV5-6 and TRBJ2-1, with a tentative D call TRBD1 (6 bases). Germline V gene sequence: CDR1 SGHDT, CDR2 YYEEEE. The length of the CDR3 is 11 residues. V was clipped by 4 bases and J by 8 bases, with 7 bases between them. CDR3 sequence reads: CASSRGYEQFF. The CDR3, as DNA: TGTGCCAGCAGCAGGGGGTATGAGCAGTTCTTC. The entire variable domain, with the rest obtained from reference TRBV5-6 and TRBJ2-1, is as follows: DAGVTQSPTHLIKTRGQQVTLRCSPKSGHDTVSWYQQALGQGPQFIFQYYEEEERQRGNFPDRFSGHQFPNYSSELNVNALLLGDSALYLCASSRGYEQFFGPGTRLTVL.

This clonotype was picked up a small number of times. The chain joins TRBV6-5 to TRBJ1-1; D uncertain. Germline V gene lookup returns CDR1 MNHEY and CDR2 SVGAGI. The CDR3 is made up of 11 amino acids. Between the trimmed V and J ends, which lost 7 bases and 1 base, there was a span of 4 bases. The CDR3: CASTKNTEAFF. CDR3 nucleotides: TGTGCCAGCACTAAGAACACTGAAGCTTTCTTT.

The sample holds a few counts of this clonotype. This chain connects TRBV5-1 to TRBJ2-1; D is ambiguous. The CDR3 is made up of 15 amino acids. V was cut by 1 base and J by 5 bases, with 13 bases left in between. Germline V gene lookup returns CDR1 SGHRS and CDR2 YFSETQ. CDR3 region: CASSLLNGVHNEQFF. Written as DNA, the CDR3 is TGCGCCAGCAGCTTGTTGAACGGAGTGCACAATGAGCAGTTCTTC.

The chain couples TRBV4-3 to TRBJ1-5, with 7 positions matching TRBD1. This CDR3 comprises 15 residues. V lost 0 bases to trimming and J lost 4 bases; unmatched junction nucleotides: 3. CDR1 and CDR2 from the germline V gene are LGHNA and YSLEER. The CDR3, as DNA: TGCGCCAGCAGCCAAGACGGGACAGTTAATCAGCCCCAGCATTTT. Its translation is CASSQDGTVNQPQHF.

This clonotype appeared a few times. The rearrangement joins TRBV11-2 to TRBJ2-7, with TRBD2 matching 11 bases. From germline, CDR1 is SGHAT and CDR2 FQNNGV. There are 16 residues in the CDR3. V lost 5 bases and J lost 3; bases outside the gene matches: 9. In DNA, the CDR3 is TGTGCCAGCAGCCTTGGAACTAGCGGGGGTCTCTACGAGCAGTACTTC. Protein product: CASSLGTSGGLYEQYF.